The 17 T cell receptor beta chains listed next were all sequenced from one sample in a study of OX40 agonist ivuxolimab in advanced cancers. Libraries were prepared by immunoSEQ multiplex PCR; TCRdb keeps only in-frame clonotypes and omits some of them. There are 65,000 to 85,000 clones in the sample; around four fifths occur only once, and 1.5% to 2% lies in the top ten. The sample here was CD4+ or CD8+ T cells sorted from blood, taken in a trial of the OX40 agonist ivuxolimab. These receptors were obtained from an adult with an advanced solid tumor such as melanoma, head and neck, liver or kidney cancer.

With regard to this clone: Other DNA sequences in this specimen translate into the identical CDR3. This rearrangement joins TRBV5-4 to TRBJ1-5; D is uncertain. This CDR3 comprises 12 residues. The V end lost 3 bases, the J end lost 3 bases, and 4 bases lay between the germline ends. Germline-derived CDR1 and CDR2 are SGHNT and YYREEE (reference sequence). CDR3 nucleotide sequence: TGTGCCAGCAGCTCACCCAATCAGCCCCAGCATTTT. It encodes CASSSPNQPQHF.

This clone was picked up a small number of times. The V and J genes are TRBV7-9 and TRBJ1-2; no clear D gene. This CDR3 comprises 16 residues. V lost 2 bases and J lost 4, with 17 bases in between. Germline V CDR1 and CDR2: SEHNR, FQNEAQ (reference sequence). The DNA for the CDR3 is TGTGCCAGCAGCTTAATCCGCGGCCAGACTTTCTATGGCTACACCTTC. It translates to CASSLIRGQTFYGYTF.

In its sample, this clone was seen a few times. This rearrangement joins TRBV10-1 to TRBJ2-2; D perhaps matches TRBD1 (5 bases). The germline V and J ends were trimmed by 6 bases and 2 bases, with 16 bases remaining between them. Germline V gene data show CDR1 as WNHNN and CDR2 as SYGVQD (reference sequence). CDR3 length: 16 amino acids. The CDR3: CASSQARTTNTGELFF. In nucleotides, the CDR3 is TGCGCCAGCAGCCAAGCACGGACAACTAACACCGGGGAGCTGTTTTTT.

The gene calls are TRBV11-2 and TRBJ1-2; no reliable D call. V was shortened by 1 base and J by 2 bases, with 8 bases between the two germline ends. Germline-derived CDR1 and CDR2 are SGHAT and FQNNGV. The CDR3 spans 14 residues. The CDR3 spells CASSLAQTNYGYTF. For the CDR3, the DNA is TGTGCCAGCAGCTTAGCACAGACCAACTATGGCTACACCTTC.

This chain links TRBV7-3 with TRBJ2-1; 7 bases line up with TRBD2. Germline V gene lookup returns CDR1 SGHTA and CDR2 FQGTGA. J gave up 8 bases and V 2 bases, and 9 bases lay outside the gene matches. This CDR3 region has 15 residues. CDR3 amino acids: CASSLFGGEGHEQFF. The DNA for the CDR3 is TGTGCCAGCAGCTTATTTGGGGGGGAAGGGCATGAGCAGTTCTTC.

This chain joins TRBV11-3 and TRBJ2-1; D is perhaps TRBD2 (6 bases). Per the germline V gene, CDR1 is SGHNT and CDR2 is YENEEA. V was cut by 4 bases and J by 0 bases, with 10 bases left in between. The CDR3 contains 15 residues. CDR3 amino acids: CASSSDGSSYNEQFF. The CDR3 DNA is TGTGCCAGCAGCTCGGACGGGAGCTCCTACAATGAGCAGTTCTTC.

The V call is TRBV27, the J call TRBJ2-3; unclear D gene. Germline values: CDR1 MNHEY, CDR2 SMNVEV (reference sequence). The CDR3 length is 12 residues. The V gene lost 4 bases and the J gene lost 2 bases, with 4 bases spanning the gap. As DNA, the CDR3 is TGTGCCAGCAGTTCCCACACAGATACGCAGTATTTT. Translating it yields CASSSHTDTQYF.

The chain carries TRBV27 and TRBJ2-1; tentative D call: TRBD1 (5 bases). V was trimmed by 6 bases and J by 0 bases, leaving 15 bases between them. The germline V gene encodes CDR1 MNHEY and CDR2 SMNVEV (reference sequence). This CDR3 has 16 residues. The CDR3, as DNA: TGTGCCAGCAGATCCCTAAGGGGCTACTCCTACAATGAGCAGTTCTTC. Translating it yields CASRSLRGYSYNEQFF.

This rearrangement joins TRBV7-9 to TRBJ1-1; D is unclear. CDR3 length equals 13 residues. From germline, CDR1 is SEHNR and CDR2 FQNEAQ (reference sequence). CDR3 nucleotides: TGTGCTACTCTTACTTACGGGAACACTGAAGCTTTCTTT. It translates to CATLTYGNTEAFF.

This chain uses TRBV7-7 with TRBJ2-5, with 10 bases identical to TRBD2. This CDR3 comprises 15 residues. CDR1 is SSHAT, CDR2 FNYEAQ, per germline (reference sequence). After removal of 5 bases from V and 4 bases from J, the junction contained 7 bases not matched to a gene. CDR3 region: CASSLLLAGAETQYF. Written as DNA, the CDR3 is TGTGCCAGCAGCCTCTTGCTAGCGGGGGCAGAGACCCAGTACTTC.

This clone was seen just once. The CDR3 sequence is CASSIESGAEAFF. CDR3 sequence (DNA): TGTGCCAGTAGTATAGAGTCGGGGGCTGAAGCTTTCTTT. The J gene is TRBJ1-1, the V gene TRBV19; D is perhaps TRBD1 (5 bases). Germline V gene data show CDR1 as LNHDA and CDR2 as SQIVND (reference sequence). The ends were cut back, 0 bases at V and 6 bases at J, with 8 bases in the middle. This CDR3 region has 13 residues.

This chain uses TRBV6-1 with TRBJ2-7; 13 positions match TRBD2. V shed 7 bases and J 4 bases; nucleotides not matched to a gene: 4. The CDR3 is 14 amino acids. Germline V lookup: CDR1 MNHNS, CDR2 SASEGT. The CDR3 protein is CASTSGLAGYEQYF. In DNA form, the CDR3 reads TGTGCCAGCACTTCGGGACTAGCGGGGTACGAGCAGTACTTC.

CDR3 in DNA: TGTGCCAGCAGCCAAGGAACGAGCGGGAAATCTCAAGAGACCCAGTACTTC. Protein product: CASSQGTSGKSQETQYF. The chain has TRBV4-2 and TRBJ2-5; 7 bases agree with TRBD2. CDR1 and CDR2 (germline): LGHNA, YNFKEQ. The CDR3 has 17 residues. After removal of 1 base from V and 2 bases from J, the junction contained 10 bases not matched to a gene.

The chain combines TRBV5-6 with TRBJ2-7, with 12 bases aligning to TRBD2. The CDR3 is made up of 14 amino acids. Germline assignment: CDR1 SGHDT and CDR2 YYEEEE. V was pared by 4 bases and J by 6 bases, with 5 bases of the junction left unmatched. CDR3 region: CASSLAGGISEQYF. The CDR3 region has the DNA TGTGCCAGCAGCCTAGCGGGAGGGATCTCCGAGCAGTACTTC.

This sequence joins TRBV11-2 and TRBJ2-5, with D perhaps TRBD2 (7 bases). Trimming left V 5 bases short and J 5 bases short, with 21 bases between. This CDR3 is built from 16 residues. The germline V gene encodes CDR1 SGHAT and CDR2 FQNNGV. Here the CDR3 reads CASSLLRGGPWETQYF. For the CDR3, the DNA is TGTGCCAGCAGCCTGCTAAGGGGGGGGCCATGGGAGACCCAGTACTTC.

This clone was counted only a few times. V gene TRBV30 combines with J gene TRBJ1-6; TRBD1 matches at 10 bases. From germline, CDR1 is GTSNPN and CDR2 SVGIG (reference sequence). This CDR3 contains 18 residues. V lost 4 bases and J lost 0; bases outside the gene matches: 9. CDR3 protein: CAWNSGTGDSSYNSPLHF. CDR3 nucleotides: TGTGCCTGGAATTCCGGGACAGGGGATAGCTCCTATAATTCACCCCTCCACTTT.

The rearrangement links TRBV5-4 to TRBJ1-6; the D gene is possibly TRBD1 (5 bases). CDR3 length: 17 amino acids. CDR1 and CDR2 from the germline V gene are SGHNT and YYREEE (reference sequence). Trimming took off 1 base at V and 7 bases at J, with 18 bases between the two ends. The CDR3 DNA follows: TGTGCCAGCAGCTTGACGAGCCGGGGAAGGGGAAATTCACCCCTCCACTTT. This sequence encodes CASSLTSRGRGNSPLHF.